Described below is a single TCR beta chain sequence and its context. This clonotype appeared a few times. The antigen it binds to is not known. No base quality values were provided; no much bigger clone lies one nucleotide off. The sample comes from a study of low-dose radiotherapy and immunotherapy resistance in tumors (dated by TCRdb to 2022 to 2024). About the study as a whole: Cohort 1 received 0.5 Gy per fraction every 2 weeks, with a prescribed total PTV dose of 6.5 Gy. Eight patients were included in the translational analysis, namely three from the first dose cohort plus the first five from the second dose cohort. Cohort 2 received 1 Gy per fraction every two weeks, with a total of 13 Gy over 26 weeks. Trial participants were not randomized into treatment groups. Starting on cycle 1 day 1, patients took 300 mg of aspirin by mouth once a day for four cycles. Every two weeks, patients got intravenous cyclophosphamide at 200 mg/m2, given one day ahead of each radiation and immunotherapy administration. Nivolumab was administered intravenously as a 240 mg flat dose every two weeks, and ipilimumab was administered intravenously at 1 mg/kg every six weeks.

The sequencer listed for this sample is Illumina HiSeq 2500. To make first-strand cDNA, Superscript III was used along with a set of TRAV- and TRBV-specific primers so that both the TCRalpha and TCRbeta chains were covered. TCRs were amplified with Phusion for 20 to 25 PCR cycles, with a constant-region primer paired with the adapter attached to the V primers. Amplification of the isolated mRNA was done with the MessageAmp II aRNA Amplification Kit, which involved a roughly 17-hour in vitro transcription at 37 degrees C. mRNA for TCR sequencing was isolated with the Dynabeads mRNA DIRECT Purification Kit. Indexed Illumina adapters were added in a second Phusion PCR of 20 to 30 cycles, after which AMPure XP beads were used to purify the products. In the original analysis: Custom Perl scripts were used to pool TCR sequences that encoded the same protein, to remove out-of-frame sequences, and to calculate the abundance of each clonotype. The analysis excluded TCR sequences that were supported by just one read. Repertoire metrics included Shannon entropy, Gini index, clonality, richness, and frequency of TCRs shared between repertoires. The public reads were run again by TCRdb, first through fastp at Q25 and then through MiXCR, and only productive beta chains were kept. Identical CDR3 proteins give one entry, which carries the most common genes and DNA. The V and J calls, along with clone size, are taken from TCRdb and not from the paper's own processing. The sample table shows tens of thousands of distinct CDR3 sequences, and around a fifth are seen once. Around 13% of the sample is taken by the ten largest.

Compared with germline, V lacks 1 base and J lacks 8 bases; bases without a gene match: 14. Including cysteine and phenylalanine, the CDR3 has 19 amino acids. Only CDR3 DNA is held: 57 bases, read in frame from base 1. CDR1 is given as DFQATT and CDR2 as SNEGSKA, both from the germline V gene (reference sequence). Interpreted using the paper, the time point label stands for: after trial treatment. This sample's treatment or condition label indicates: LDRT plus nivolumab, ipilimumab, low-dose cyclophosphamide and aspirin (RACIN trial). The donors took part in RACIN, a single-arm, phase I, dose-escalation trial that combined nivolumab, ipilimumab, aspirin, low-dose cyclophosphamide and low-dose radiotherapy. To be eligible, a patient needed to have an advanced solid tumor that was TIL-negative.

The source was PBMCs, collected after low-dose radiotherapy plus immunotherapy. This receptor was taken from a female donor with ovarian cancer. The sequence is built from TRBV20-1 and TRBJ2-1, with 16 bases aligning to TRBD2. At the DNA level, the sequence is TGCAGTGCTAGAGCCCAGGGACTAGCGGGAGGGGATTTCAGGCATGAGCAGTTCTTC. It codes for CSARAQGLAGGDFRHEQFF.